These 30 T cell receptor beta chains originate from one sample sequenced in a study of T-cell memory formation after mild COVID-19. TCRdb redid the calling of the 5' RACE reads with MiXCR, one entry per CDR3 protein. The sample lists 350,000 to 450,000 distinct CDR3 sequences, 13% to 15% occurring once. The sequenced sample was PBMCs or a T cell subset sorted from them (not recorded which). The receptors derive from a man aged 18 to 30 who had mild COVID-19 (a few samples of this study predate the infection). Cell type and time point are not known.

This clonotype occurred many times. V usage is TRBV7-6 and J usage is TRBJ2-5, with D possibly being TRBD2 (6 bases). Trimming cost V 5 bases and J 7 bases, with 14 bases left between them. Germline V gene sequence: CDR1 SGHVS, CDR2 FNYEAQ. CDR3 length equals 13 residues. The CDR3 spells CASSPEVGGTQYF. As DNA, the CDR3 is TGTGCCAGCAGCCCCGAGGTGGGGGGGACCCAGTACTTC. The full variable domain, rest sourced from reference TRBV7-6 and TRBJ2-5, is GAGVSQSPRYKVTKRGQDVALRCDPISGHVSLYWYRQALGQGPEFLTYFNYEAQQDKSGLPNDRFSAERPEGSISTLTIQRTEQRDSAMYRCASSPEVGGTQYFGPGTRLLVL.

About this clonotype itself: A read error may account for a junction end that differs from germline. The V and J genes are TRBV10-3 and TRBJ2-1; 8 nucleotides agree with TRBD1. Germline assignment: CDR1 ENHRY and CDR2 SYGVKD. The CDR3 extends over 13 amino acids. This CDR3 is CAVRQGSYNEQFF. The CDR3 coding sequence is TGTGCCGTCAGACAGGGGTCCTACAATGAGCAGTTCTTC.

In this sample, this clonotype turned up a few times. The chain joins TRBV18 to TRBJ2-2; 10 positions agree with TRBD1. Germline CDR1 is KGHSH and CDR2 is LQKENI. The V gene end was trimmed by 6 bases and the J gene end by 4 bases; junction bases not matched to a gene: 8. CDR3 length: 16 amino acids. CDR3 region: CASSQTGTGVTGELFF. The CDR3 bases are TGTGCCAGCTCCCAGACTGGGACAGGGGTCACCGGGGAGCTGTTTTTT. The full variable domain, with the rest looked up from reference TRBV18 and TRBJ2-2, is NAGVMQNPRHLVRRRGQEARLRCSPMKGHSHVYWYRQLPEEGLKFMVYLQKENIIDESGMPKERFSAEFPKEGPSILRIQQVVRGDSAAYFCASSQTGTGVTGELFFGEGSRLTVL.

This clonotype has a handful of counts. The rearrangement joins TRBV6-5 to TRBJ1-5; 8 bases align to TRBD1. Germline CDR1 and CDR2: MNHEY and SVGAGI. The CDR3 length is 13 residues. The trim removed 6 bases at V and 6 bases at J, leaving 4 bases unmatched. In DNA, the CDR3 is TGTGCCAGCAGCGGACAGGGCGGTCAGCCCCAGCATTTT. Its translation is CASSGQGGQPQHF.

This clonotype has a count of ten or more. V and J are TRBV12-3 or TRBV12-4 and TRBJ1-2, with unresolved D. CDR3 size: 13 residues. The V gene lost 5 bases and the J gene lost 1 base, with 8 bases spanning the gap. This chain's CDR3 is CASSQTLNYGYTF. In nucleotides, the CDR3 is TGTGCCAGCAGTCAGACACTTAACTATGGCTACACCTTC.

This chain uses TRBV7-2 with TRBJ1-5, with D perhaps matching TRBD1 (5 bases). With 5 bases removed from V and 3 bases from J, the gap between germline ends came to 17 bases. CDR1 and CDR2 (germline): SGHTA, FQGNSA. This CDR3 has 16 residues. This chain's CDR3 is CASSPWGGKTNQPQHF. The DNA for the CDR3 is TGTGCCAGCAGCCCCTGGGGGGGAAAAACCAATCAGCCCCAGCATTTT.

CDR3 coding DNA: TGTGCCAGCAGCCAAGCAGGGTTGGGCTACACCTTC. Its protein product is CASSQAGLGYTF. The genes are TRBV3-1 and TRBJ1-2; D is possibly TRBD1 (5 bases). This CDR3 contains 12 residues. Between the trimmed V and J ends, which lost 1 base and 8 bases, there was a span of 8 bases. Germline V lookup: CDR1 LGHDT, CDR2 YNNKEL (reference sequence). Full variable domain (outside the CDR3, taken from reference TRBV3-1 and TRBJ1-2): DTAVSQTPKYLVTQMGNDKSIKCEQNLGHDTMYWYKQDSKKFLKIMFSYNNKELIINETVPNRFSPKSPDKAHLNLHINSLELGDSAVYFCASSQAGLGYTFGSGTRLTVV.

In this sample, this clonotype turned up a few times. The V gene is TRBV10-3, the J gene TRBJ2-7, with a possible D match to TRBD1 (6 bases). CDR1 is ENHRY and CDR2 is SYGVKD in the germline V gene. The CDR3 extends over 16 amino acids. Between the trimmed V and J ends, which lost 4 bases and 2 bases, there was a span of 18 bases. In DNA form, the CDR3 reads TGTGCCATCAGTGGGGGAGACAGGCTTAGAACCTACGAGCAGTACTTC. Protein sequence: CAISGGDRLRTYEQYF.

The rearrangement uses TRBV27 and TRBJ1-1; 9 nucleotides agree with TRBD1. Germline CDR1 and CDR2: MNHEY and SMNVEV (reference sequence). The length of the CDR3 is 14 residues. V lost 5 bases, J lost 5 bases, and 6 bases stayed unmatched. CDR3 in amino acids: CASSPRQGVTEAFF. The CDR3 nucleotides are TGTGCCAGCAGTCCTCGACAGGGGGTGACTGAAGCTTTCTTT.

This clonotype showed up just a few times. The rearrangement joins TRBV6-6 to TRBJ1-1, with D possibly matching TRBD1 (5 bases). This CDR3 is built from 12 residues. The V and J ends lost 5 bases and 8 bases respectively, with 12 bases between them. Germline V lookup: CDR1 MNHNY, CDR2 SVGAGI (reference sequence). Here the CDR3 reads CASSLGDFEAFF. In DNA, the CDR3 is TGTGCCAGCAGTCTCGGGGACTTCGAAGCTTTCTTT.

The table lists this clonotype with a few counts. V is TRBV5-1 and J is TRBJ2-6, with 9 bases that match TRBD1. The junction had 8 bases not matched to a gene; V was cut back by 7 bases and J by 0 bases. This CDR3 comprises 17 residues. CDR1 is SGHRS and CDR2 is YFSETQ in the germline V gene. The CDR3 DNA reads TGCGCCAGCGCACGGGACAGGGCAATCTCTGGGGCCAACGTCCTGACTTTC. The encoded protein is CASARDRAISGANVLTF.

This clonotype was observed at least ten times. This chain joins TRBV7-6 and TRBJ2-1; D perhaps matches TRBD2 (6 bases). Germline V CDR1 and CDR2: SGHVS, FNYEAQ. V gave up 5 bases and J gave up 4 bases, with 18 bases separating them. This CDR3 spans 16 amino acids. CDR3 coding DNA: TGTGCCAGCAGCCTGTACCGGGACTCTCATTACAATGAGCAGTTCTTC. Translation: CASSLYRDSHYNEQFF.

In its sample, this clonotype was seen a few times. The J gene is TRBJ2-2, the V gene TRBV5-1; D gene ambiguous. V was clipped by 3 bases and J by 4 bases, with 13 bases between them. This CDR3 has 15 residues. CDR1 SGHRS and CDR2 YFSETQ come from the germline V gene. The CDR3 sequence: CASSSVVWSTGELFF. In DNA, the CDR3 is TGCGCCAGCAGCTCAGTGGTCTGGTCCACCGGGGAGCTGTTTTTT.

This clonotype was recorded at least ten times. The chain links TRBV7-9 to TRBJ1-5; 8 nucleotides line up with TRBD1. After removal of 5 bases from V and 5 bases from J, the junction contained 8 bases not matched to a gene. The germline V gene has CDR1 SEHNR and CDR2 FQNEAQ (reference sequence). The CDR3 runs 15 residues. The DNA for the CDR3 is TGTGCCAGCAGCCCATCCGACAGGGGCGATCAGCCCCAGCATTTT. Translated: CASSPSDRGDQPQHF. Filled out from reference TRBV7-9 and TRBJ1-5, the complete variable domain reads DTGVSQNPRHKITKRGQNVTFRCDPISEHNRLYWYRQTLGQGPEFLTYFQNEAQLEKSRLLSDRFSAERPKGSFSTLEIQRTEQGDSAMYLCASSPSDRGDQPQHFGDGTRLSIL.

This clonotype was recorded only once. The V and J genes are TRBV5-1 and TRBJ2-5; 10 bases agree with TRBD2. The CDR3 extends over 17 amino acids. Germline V CDR1 and CDR2: SGHRS, YFSETQ. J was trimmed by 0 bases and V by 0 bases; bases with no gene match: 5. This chain's CDR3 is CASSLEGTSAYQETQYF. CDR3 DNA sequence: TGCGCCAGCAGCTTGGAGGGGACTAGCGCCTACCAAGAGACCCAGTACTTC.

The chain uses TRBV6-6 and TRBJ1-2; the D gene is possibly TRBD1 (6 bases). Looked up from germline, CDR1 is MNHNY and CDR2 is SVGAGI (reference sequence). V was shortened by 5 bases and J by 1 base, with 17 bases between the two germline ends. The CDR3 is 16 residues long. The CDR3 loop is CASSRRIRTDNYGYTF. DNA for the CDR3: TGTGCCAGCAGTCGCCGGATCAGGACAGATAACTATGGCTACACCTTC.

This clonotype was recorded a few times. At one end the junction does not follow the germline gene, possibly because of a read error. The chain couples TRBV4-2 to TRBJ2-3, with D possibly being TRBD1 (6 bases). The CDR3 totals 16 residues. Germline V gene lookup returns CDR1 LGHNA and CDR2 YNFKEQ. This CDR3 reads CASSQVVAGGTDTQYF. CDR3 DNA: TGCGCCAGCAGCCAAGTCGTGGCAGGGGGCACAGATACGCAGTATTTT.

This clonotype occurred a few times. The chain has TRBV12-3 or TRBV12-4 and TRBJ1-4; 10 nucleotides agree with TRBD1. The CDR3 is 13 amino acids. The J segment lost 8 bases and the V segment lost 5 bases, leaving 2 bases of the junction unmatched. CDR3 loop: CASSGTGEEKLFF. CDR3 nucleotides: TGTGCCAGCAGTGGGACAGGGGAAGAAAAACTGTTTTTT.

The CDR3 spells CASSYSILGSSSPLHF. The CDR3 DNA follows: TGTGCCAGCAGTTACTCGATATTGGGTTCGAGCTCACCCCTCCACTTT. V is TRBV6-5 and J is TRBJ1-6, with unresolved D. V lost 0 bases and J lost 10, with 16 bases in between. This CDR3 region has 16 residues. Per germline, CDR1 MNHEY and CDR2 SVGAGI.

This clonotype was recorded many times. In DNA form, the CDR3 reads TGTGCCAGCAGTTGGCAGGGTAGCACAGATACGCAGTATTTT. Amino acid sequence: CASSWQGSTDTQYF. The chain couples TRBV12-3 or TRBV12-4 to TRBJ2-3, with TRBD1 as a possible D gene (5 bases). Between the trimmed V and J ends, which lost 4 bases and 0 bases, there was a span of 8 bases. This CDR3 region has 14 residues.

The chain links TRBV10-3 to TRBJ2-7; TRBD1 matches at 7 bases. The ends lost 5 bases at V and 9 bases at J; junction bases unmatched: 10. This CDR3 contains 13 residues. In germline, CDR1 is ENHRY, CDR2 SYGVKD. The DNA for the CDR3 is TGTGCCATCAGTCCGGGGCCCCCAGGGGGGCAGTACTTC. Translating it yields CAISPGPPGGQYF.

V and J are TRBV6-6 and TRBJ1-5, with D uncertain. CDR3 length equals 13 residues. V shed 6 bases and J shed 7 bases, with 13 bases lying between them. Looked up from germline, CDR1 is MNHNY and CDR2 is SVGAGI (reference sequence). The CDR3 reads CASSLSVGQPQHF. CDR3 coding DNA: TGTGCCAGCAGCCTTTCCGTCGGACAGCCCCAGCATTTT.

This clonotype was seen a few times. The V call is TRBV11-2, the J call TRBJ2-7, with 7 bases fitting TRBD1. This CDR3 contains 14 residues. CDR1 SGHAT and CDR2 FQNNGV come from the germline V gene. With 4 bases clipped from V and 1 base from J, the junction kept 4 bases outside the gene matches. The CDR3 is CASSYGTESYEQYV. The CDR3 DNA is TGTGCCAGCAGCTACGGGACAGAGTCCTACGAGCAGTACGTC.

This clonotype was picked up a small number of times. The CDR3 sequence: CASGLAKPGQGPNSPLHF. The CDR3 DNA reads as TGTGCTAGTGGTTTGGCCAAGCCCGGACAGGGCCCAAATTCACCCCTCCACTTT. This chain links TRBV12-5 with TRBJ1-6; 8 bases fit TRBD1. The CDR3 runs 18 residues. The trim removed 1 base at V and 7 bases at J, leaving 12 bases unmatched. Germline CDR1 LGHNT, CDR2 FRNRAP.

The chain recombines TRBV25-1 with TRBJ2-4; 9 positions match TRBD1. The CDR3 runs to 13 residues. Germline V gives CDR1 MGHDK, CDR2 SYGVNS. V shed 8 bases and J 5 bases; nucleotides not matched to a gene: 4. The CDR3, as DNA: TGTGCCAGCGGGACAGGGTTCGAAAACATTCAGTACTTC. It translates to CASGTGFENIQYF.

The CDR3 coding sequence is TGTGCCAGCAGTTTACGTGGGGGGGCTGCAGAGACCCAGTACTTC. Its protein product is CASSLRGGAAETQYF. This chain joins TRBV12-3 or TRBV12-4 and TRBJ2-5, with D maybe TRBD2 (7 bases). The CDR3 spans 15 residues. V was shortened by 2 bases and J by 4 bases, with 14 bases between the two germline ends.

This clonotype was counted between two and nine times. The chain recombines TRBV7-3 with TRBJ1-1; 7 nucleotides line up with TRBD1. From germline, CDR1 is SGHTA and CDR2 FQGTGA. The trim removed 1 base at V and 4 bases at J, leaving 6 bases unmatched. CDR3 length: 15 amino acids. Here the CDR3 reads CASSLNPRGSTEAFF. The CDR3 DNA sequence: TGTGCCAGCAGCTTAAATCCCAGGGGGTCCACTGAAGCTTTCTTT.

This clonotype was detected only a few times. This sequence joins TRBV5-6 and TRBJ2-5; 13 bases fit TRBD2. The CDR3 contains 18 residues. Per the germline V gene, CDR1 is SGHDT and CDR2 is YYEEEE. J gave up 3 bases and V 3 bases, and 11 bases lay outside the gene matches. The CDR3 coding sequence is TGTGCCAGCAGCTCGATAGGAGACGGGACTAGCGGGGAAGAGACCCAGTACTTC. This encodes CASSSIGDGTSGEETQYF.

The chain recombines TRBV11-2 with TRBJ1-1; no clear D gene. CDR1 and CDR2 (germline): SGHAT, FQNNGV. Trimming left V 1 base short and J 8 bases short, with 11 bases between. This CDR3 contains 13 residues. This chain's CDR3 is CASSLGDGGEAFF. The CDR3 DNA reads as TGTGCCAGCAGCTTAGGGGATGGAGGAGAAGCTTTCTTT.

This clonotype was observed a few times. This chain connects TRBV5-1 to TRBJ2-5; D gene unclear. Between the trimmed V and J ends, which lost 1 base and 1 base, there was a span of 17 bases. The CDR3 length is 17 residues. Germline CDR1 and CDR2: SGHRS and YFSETQ. CDR3 region: CASSLSYGSSLQETQYF. CDR3 sequence (DNA): TGCGCCAGCAGCTTGTCGTATGGCTCCTCCCTCCAAGAGACCCAGTACTTC.